The clone carrying this TCR beta chain was observed a handful of times. The data stem from a study of Ad26.COV2.S vaccination and SARS-CoV-2 variants. Study context: The donor was enrolled in the Ad26.COV2.S arm of the COV1001 trial.

Sequenced by immunoSEQ multiplex PCR; TCRdb stores in-frame clones only, minus some. Of 350,000 to 500,000 clones listed, approximately 88% are singletons. Per the germline V gene, CDR1 is MNHEY and CDR2 is SVGEGT. This CDR3 is 15 amino acids long. The ends lost 6 bases at V and 10 bases at J; junction bases unmatched: 9. Treatment meaning: around 19 received Ad26.COV2.S at low or high dose, single or two shots; about 5 received placebo; per-sample allocation not given. All samples were drawn on day 63, counting from the first vaccine or placebo injection. The TCR comes from a person aged 18-65 years who received the Ad26.COV2.S COVID-19 vaccine or a placebo. The chain couples TRBV6-2 or TRBV6-3 to TRBJ2-1, with 13 bases that match TRBD2. Sample: peripheral blood, taken in a trial of Ad26.COV2.S vaccine versus placebo. In DNA, the CDR3 is TGTGCCAGCAGCAACCCGGGACTAGCGGGGTGGGAGCAGTTCTTC. This sequence encodes CASSNPGLAGWEQFF.